The clone carrying this TCR beta chain was counted only a few times. Its antigen is unidentified. The data were taken from a study of pediatric ulcerative colitis. Study-wide findings and caveats: Ulcerative colitis patients shared more blood-rectal clones than controls. Repertoires came from total lymphocyte DNA, so rare subsets like regulatory T cells may be missed.

The assay was run at survey level. Profiling relied on immunoSEQ multiplex PCR, and the TCRdb table lists in-frame clones only, not all of them. The data contain some 60,000 clones, 77% of them singletons. The CDR3 is 11 residues long. Germline values: CDR1 MNHEY, CDR2 SVGAGI. V lost 7 bases and J 6 bases, leaving 9 bases between the germline ends. The TCR comes from a boy younger than 18 with moderate ulcerative colitis. The chain couples TRBV6-5 to TRBJ1-1; D uncertain. The specimen sequenced was blood. As DNA, the CDR3 is TGTGCCAGCAATAACGGGGCTGAAGCTTTCTTT. This codes for CASNNGAEAFF.